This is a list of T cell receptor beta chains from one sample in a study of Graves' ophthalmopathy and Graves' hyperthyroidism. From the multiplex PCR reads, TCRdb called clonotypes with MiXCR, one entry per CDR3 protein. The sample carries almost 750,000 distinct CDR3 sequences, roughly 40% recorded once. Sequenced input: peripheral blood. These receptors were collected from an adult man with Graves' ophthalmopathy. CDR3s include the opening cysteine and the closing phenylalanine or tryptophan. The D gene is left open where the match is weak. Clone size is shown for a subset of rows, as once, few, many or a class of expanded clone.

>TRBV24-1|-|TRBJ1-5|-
TGTGCCACCAGTGACCCCCGAGGGGCGGGAGCTTCCCAGCATTTT
CATSDPRGAGASQHF
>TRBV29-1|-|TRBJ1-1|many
TGCAGGGGAACCGAAGGGGAATGGAACACTGAAGCTTTCTTT
CRGTEGEWNTEAFF
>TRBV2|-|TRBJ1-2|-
TGTGCCAGCAGGGAGCAGCAGAACTATGGCTACACCTTC
CASREQQNYGYTF
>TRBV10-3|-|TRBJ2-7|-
TGTGCCAGCTCACCATATGCAGGGGCCTACGAGCAGTACTTC
CASSPYAGAYEQYF
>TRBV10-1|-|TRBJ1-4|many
TGCGCCAGCATCAAACAGGGCCCAAATGAAAAACTGTTTTTT
CASIKQGPNEKLFF
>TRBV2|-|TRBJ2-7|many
TGTGCCAGCAGATACAACAGGGTCTACGAGCAGTACTTC
CASRYNRVYEQYF
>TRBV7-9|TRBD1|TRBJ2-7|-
TGTGCCAGCAGCCTAGGACAGGCGAACTACGAGCAGTACTTC
CASSLGQANYEQYF
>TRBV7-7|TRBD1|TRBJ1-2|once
TGTGCTAGCAACCGAGGTACAGGGGACTATGGCTACACCTTC
CASNRGTGDYGYTF
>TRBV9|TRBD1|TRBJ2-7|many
TGTGCCAGCAGCGCGGGACAGGGTGTAAGGAACGAGCAGTACTTC
CASSAGQGVRNEQYF
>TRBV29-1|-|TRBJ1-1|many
TGCAGCGTTGGGACCATGAACACTGAAGCTTTCTTT
CSVGTMNTEAFF